Listed below are T cell receptor beta chains from one sample, sequenced in a study of cytomegalovirus exposure and HLA in healthy donors. This table comes from immunoSEQ multiplex PCR, and its TCRdb copy is limited to in-frame clones, with some not included. The sample lists roughly 150,000 clones, roughly three quarters seen once, with roughly 2% in the top ten. The specimen sequenced was PBMCs. These receptors came from a man younger than 45 in good health and CMV-seronegative. Both conserved end residues are part of each CDR3. D genes are given only for firm matches. Not all rows give a size; the values are once, few, many and, for expanded clones, a class.

v_call	d_call	clone_size	j_call	cdr3_nt	cdr3_aa
TRBV19	TRBD2	-	TRBJ2-5	TGTGCCAGTAGTATGCGACTAGCGGGAGGACAAGAGACCCAGTACTTC	CASSMRLAGGQETQYF
TRBV30	TRBD2	-	TRBJ2-6	TGTGGCGGGGGGGGTGGGGGTGGGTCTGGGGCCAACGTCCTGACTTTC	CGGGGGGGSGANVLTF
TRBV19	TRBD2	-	TRBJ2-7	TGTGCCAGTAGTATAGATCTTGGCCTAGCGGGGATCTCCTACGAGCAGTACTTC	CASSIDLGLAGISYEQYF
TRBV5-8	TRBD2	-	TRBJ2-1	TGTGCCAGCAGCTTCCTCGGGCGGGGGGGAGCCTACAATGAGCAGTTCTTC	CASSFLGRGGAYNEQFF
TRBV5-8	TRBD2	-	TRBJ2-1	TGTGCCAGCAGCTCCGGGACTAGTTACAATGAGCAGTTCTTC	CASSSGTSYNEQFF
TRBV6-5	-	-	TRBJ2-3	TGTGCCAGCAGGAATTCAGGAGATACGCAGTATTTT	CASRNSGDTQYF
TRBV14	-	-	TRBJ2-3	TGTGCCAGCAGCCCCCTTAGCATGGATACGCAGTATTTT	CASSPLSMDTQYF
TRBV28	-	-	TRBJ2-7	TGTGCCAGCAGCCCCAGCGTACAAGAGGCCTACGAGCAGTACTTC	CASSPSVQEAYEQYF
TRBV18	-	-	TRBJ1-2	TGTGCCAGCTCATCGACAGAGATGTATGGCTACACCTTC	CASSSTEMYGYTF
TRBV11-2	-	-	TRBJ2-5	TGTGCCAGCAGCCCGCAGGTTACAGCTTTGTACTTC	CASSPQVTALYF
TRBV5-1	TRBD2	-	TRBJ2-7	TGCGCCAGCAGCTTGGATTCGGGCGGGGGGTCCTACGAGCAGTACTTC	CASSLDSGGGSYEQYF
TRBV28	-	-	TRBJ1-2	TGTGCCAGCAGCCCGGGAGGGGAGTCCAACTATGGCTACACCTTC	CASSPGGESNYGYTF
TRBV9	-	-	TRBJ2-3	TGTGCCAGCAGCACCCACAGGGTGGATACGCAGTATTTT	CASSTHRVDTQYF
TRBV5-1	TRBD1	-	TRBJ2-7	TGCGCCAGCAGCTTAGGGACAGACCTCTACGAGCAGTACTTC	CASSLGTDLYEQYF
TRBV4-1	-	once	TRBJ2-7	TGCGCCAGCAGCCATCGCGGGGACCCTTTCGACGAGCAGTACTTC	CASSHRGDPFDEQYF
TRBV28	TRBD2	-	TRBJ2-1	TGTGCCAGCAGCCAGGGGGGACTAGCGGTCTCCTACAATGAGCAGTTCTTC	CASSQGGLAVSYNEQFF
TRBV27	-	-	TRBJ1-5	TGTGCCAGCAGTCCCAGGGGTTGGGATCAGCCCCAGCATTTT	CASSPRGWDQPQHF
TRBV2	TRBD2	-	TRBJ2-3	TGTGCCAGCAGTGAATCTACCGGGACTAGCGGCACAGATACGCAGTATTTT	CASSESTGTSGTDTQYF
TRBV19	-	-	TRBJ1-1	TGTGCCAGTAGTATAGACCCAACCAGGGGAGACACTGAAGCTTTCTTT	CASSIDPTRGDTEAFF
TRBV5-1	-	-	TRBJ2-1	TGCGCCAGCAGCTTTCGGACAAGGTCTTACAATGAGCAGTTCTTC	CASSFRTRSYNEQFF
TRBV28	TRBD1	few	TRBJ2-7	TGTGCCAGCAGGGGGACAGGGGGGACCTACGAGCAGTACTTC	CASRGTGGTYEQYF
TRBV6-5	TRBD1	few	TRBJ2-3	TGTGCCAGCAAGGACAGGGAAACCACAGATACGCAGTATTTT	CASKDRETTDTQYF
TRBV30	-	-	TRBJ2-2	TGTGCCTGGAGCGGGATTGGGGTAGAAATGGGGAGAGAGGAGCTGTTTTTT	CAWSGIGVEMGREELFF
TRBV27	TRBD1	few	TRBJ2-7	TGTGCCAGCAGTCCCCCCCCCGACAGGGGTTCCGAGCAGTACTTC	CASSPPPDRGSEQYF
TRBV5-6	-	-	TRBJ2-5	TGTGCCAGCAGCTTGCAGGGTCCAGAGACCCAGTACTTC	CASSLQGPETQYF
TRBV10-3	TRBD2	once	TRBJ2-3	TGTGCCATCAGCTCTAGCGGGACCCTCGGGGATACGCAGTATTTT	CAISSSGTLGDTQYF
TRBV7-9	-	-	TRBJ2-2	TGTGCCAGCAGCTTTCCAAGGGGGTCGGCGAACACCGGGGAGCTGTTTTTT	CASSFPRGSANTGELFF
TRBV6-5	TRBD1	-	TRBJ2-5	TGTGCCAGCAGTTCGACAGGGGGCTCTTTGGAGACCCAGTACTTC	CASSSTGGSLETQYF
TRBV27	-	few	TRBJ2-7	TGTGCCAGCAGTTTCACCCCTACCTACGAGCAGTACTTC	CASSFTPTYEQYF
TRBV27	TRBD1	few	TRBJ2-6	TGTGCCAGCAGTTTATCACGACAGGGTTGGGACTCTGGGGCCAACGTCCTGACTTTC	CASSLSRQGWDSGANVLTF
TRBV6-1	TRBD1	few	TRBJ1-5	TGTGCCAGCAGTCGACAGGGAGGCCAGCCCCAGCATTTT	CASSRQGGQPQHF
TRBV27	TRBD2	-	TRBJ2-2	TGTGCCACCCCGGGACTAGCGGGAGGAGACGGGGACACCGGGGAGCTGTTTTTT	CATPGLAGGDGDTGELFF
TRBV6-4	TRBD2	-	TRBJ2-3	TGTGCCAGCAGTGACGAACCTAGCGGGAGGACAGATACGCAGTATTTT	CASSDEPSGRTDTQYF
TRBV28	TRBD2	once	TRBJ2-2	TGTGCCAGCAGTTCCTCCGGACTAGCGGGAGGTGGGTGGTCCGGGGAGCTGTTTTTT	CASSSSGLAGGGWSGELFF
TRBV5-5	-	-	TRBJ2-1	TGTGCCAGCAGCTTGGGTACAGAGAGCTCCTACAATGAGCAGTTCTTC	CASSLGTESSYNEQFF
TRBV9	-	-	TRBJ1-2	TGTGCCAGCAGCTTGACAGGATATGGTGACTATGGCTACACCTTC	CASSLTGYGDYGYTF
TRBV9	TRBD1	few	TRBJ2-6	TGTGCCAGCAGCGTAGGGGACAGGGTGGCTGGGGCCAACGTCCTGACTTTC	CASSVGDRVAGANVLTF
TRBV19	-	-	TRBJ1-3	TGTGCCAGTAGTATGGCGGGGTTTGGAAACACCATATATTTT	CASSMAGFGNTIYF
TRBV13	TRBD2	-	TRBJ2-1	TGTGCCAGCAGCTTATGGCGGGAGGAGCAGTTCTTC	CASSLWREEQFF
TRBV7-9	TRBD1	-	TRBJ1-1	TGTGCCAGCAGCTACGGGGACAGACACCACACTGAAGCTTTCTTT	CASSYGDRHHTEAFF
TRBV7-3	TRBD2	-	TRBJ2-1	TGTGCCACCCTGGGAGGGCCATTATTTGGGGCAAACAATGAGCAGTTCTTC	CATLGGPLFGANNEQFF
TRBV28	TRBD1	-	TRBJ1-4	TGTGCCAGCAGGTGGGACAGGGGGTCTGAAAAACTGTTTTTT	CASRWDRGSEKLFF
TRBV5-1	-	-	TRBJ2-3	TGCGCCAGCAGCTTAGAGCGCTTAACAGATACGCAGTATTTT	CASSLERLTDTQYF
TRBV10-3	TRBD1	-	TRBJ1-4	TGTGCCATCAGTGAGTCTGGGACAGGAAATGAAAAACTGTTTTTT	CAISESGTGNEKLFF
TRBV10-2	TRBD2	once	TRBJ2-2	TGCGCCAGCAAGTTCGTGGCGGGAGGCACCGGGGAGCTGTTTTTT	CASKFVAGGTGELFF
TRBV9	TRBD1	-	TRBJ2-3	TGTGCCACCGGATCCGGGACAGGGAGCACAGATACGCAGTATTTT	CATGSGTGSTDTQYF
TRBV10-2	TRBD2	-	TRBJ2-2	TGCGCCAGCAGTGAGTTCCCGACTAGCGGGAGACCTAACACCGGGGAGCTGTTTTTT	CASSEFPTSGRPNTGELFF
TRBV7-8	-	once	TRBJ2-7	TGTGCCAGCAGCTTAGGTAGTTACTACGAGCAGTACTTC	CASSLGSYYEQYF
TRBV19	TRBD1	once	TRBJ2-5	TGTGCCAGTAGACAGGGGGCGAAAGAGACCCAGTACTTC	CASRQGAKETQYF
TRBV30	-	-	TRBJ1-1	TGTGCCTGGAGTGTAAGCGTGGAAGCTTTCTTT	CAWSVSVEAFF
TRBV5-1	-	few	TRBJ1-2	TGCGCCAGCAGCTTTGGGGGAGGAAACTATGGCTACACCTTC	CASSFGGGNYGYTF